These 21 T cell receptor beta chains share one sample of origin, sequenced in a study of T cells in Graves' hyperthyroidism and ophthalmopathy. Using RNA transcripts as the source, TCR beta CDR3 regions were amplified. Initially, a first-round RT-PCR of the TCR CDR3 employed the HTBI primer set. TCRdb used MiXCR to reprocess the multiplex PCR reads, holding one entry per CDR3 protein. This repertoire shows about 160,000 distinct CDR3 sequences, about 9% found once; its top ten account for over 20%. Sequencing input: blood. These receptors all come from a woman aged 18-30 years with Graves' hyperthyroidism that later progressed to Graves' ophthalmopathy.

This clonotype was detected many times. The rearrangement links TRBV20-1 to TRBJ1-2; D is uncertain. Per germline, CDR1 DFQATT and CDR2 SNEGSKA (reference sequence). Trimming took 2 bases from V and 2 from J, leaving 9 bases between them. The CDR3 spans 13 residues. The CDR3 region has the DNA TGCAGTGCTAGAATAGTCGACAACTATGGCTACACCTTC. Its translation is CSARIVDNYGYTF.

In its sample, this clonotype was seen many times. The chain couples TRBV6-1 to TRBJ2-7; D is perhaps TRBD1 (6 bases). This CDR3 region has 16 residues. Germline CDR1 reads MNHNS; CDR2 reads SASEGT. V shed 7 bases and J shed 1 base, with 20 bases lying between them. The CDR3: CASTNTGSGSSYEQYF. In DNA, the CDR3 is TGTGCCAGCACCAATACAGGGTCGGGGTCGTCCTACGAGCAGTACTTC.

This clonotype was seen many times. The genes are TRBV20-1 and TRBJ2-5; TRBD1 aligns across 8 bases. The CDR3 loop spans 13 amino acids. The V gene end was trimmed by 4 bases and the J gene end by 5 bases; junction bases not matched to a gene: 6. Germline CDR1 and CDR2: DFQATT and SNEGSKA (reference sequence). The CDR3 reads CSAIRGQGETQYF. DNA for the CDR3: TGCAGTGCTATCAGGGGGCAAGGGGAGACCCAGTACTTC.

In regard to this clonotype: This clone may be a read error of a much larger clone one base away. The chain is built from TRBV7-9 and TRBJ1-6; no reliable D call. V was trimmed by 1 base and J by 6 bases, leaving 13 bases between them. The CDR3 length is 16 residues. Germline CDR1 reads SEHNR; CDR2 reads FQNEAQ (reference sequence). CDR3 loop: CASSLDFRPSNSPLHF. CDR3 sequence (DNA): TGTGCCAGCAGCTTAGATTTTCGACCCAGTAATTCACCCCTCCACTTT.

This clonotype was seen many times. The chain couples TRBV6-5 to TRBJ1-1; D is uncertain. Germline values: CDR1 MNHEY, CDR2 SVGAGI. CDR3 length equals 15 residues. V lost 2 bases and J lost 1, with 11 bases in between. DNA of the CDR3: TGTGCCAGCAGTTACGACCTAGGACCGAACACTGAAGCTTTCTTT. Protein product: CASSYDLGPNTEAFF.

This chain uses TRBV28 with TRBJ1-6, with a possible D match to TRBD1 (5 bases). The CDR3 is 15 residues long. V was pared by 6 bases and J by 7 bases, with 16 bases between. Germline lookup yields CDR1 MDHEN and CDR2 SYDVKM. CDR3 sequence (DNA): TGTGCCAGCAGCACGTGGGGCAGGGAAAATTCACCCCTCCACTTT. Protein product: CASSTWGRENSPLHF.

This clonotype has at least ten counts. The chain has TRBV20-1 and TRBJ2-5; D is ambiguous. V was trimmed by 3 bases and J by 5 bases, leaving 7 bases between them. CDR3 length equals 11 residues. In germline, CDR1 is DFQATT, CDR2 SNEGSKA (reference sequence). The CDR3 coding sequence is TGCAGTGCTAGTAGGCGGGAGACCCAGTACTTC. Its translation: CSASRRETQYF.

This clonotype showed up many times. The J gene is TRBJ1-2, the V gene TRBV6-5, with 9 bases identical to TRBD1. After removal of 2 bases from V and 2 bases from J, the junction contained 15 bases not matched to a gene. The CDR3 is 19 residues long. Germline CDR1 reads MNHEY; CDR2 reads SVGAGI. The CDR3 DNA sequence: TGTGCCAGCAGTTACGTAAGACTTCTCGGGGACAGGGAGAACTATGGCTACACCTTC. It is translated as CASSYVRLLGDRENYGYTF.

This clonotype was seen many times. The V and J genes are TRBV3-1 and TRBJ1-1; D uncertain. Trimming removed 4 bases at V and 1 base at J, with 7 bases between. This CDR3 is 13 amino acids long. The V gene's germline CDR1 is LGHDT and CDR2 YNNKEL (reference sequence). As DNA, the CDR3 is TGTGCCAGCAGCCCGTTCTCGAACACTGAAGCTTTCTTT. It encodes CASSPFSNTEAFF.

The table lists this clonotype with many counts. J is TRBJ2-1 and V is TRBV18, with 7 nucleotides matching TRBD1. The CDR3 is 15 residues long. The junction had 3 bases not matched to a gene; V was cut back by 3 bases and J by 1 base. Germline-derived CDR1 and CDR2 are KGHSH and LQKENI. CDR3 DNA sequence: TGTGCCAGCTCACCGTCGACAGGGTCCTACAATGAGCAGTTCTTC. It specifies CASSPSTGSYNEQFF.

V usage is TRBV3-1 and J usage is TRBJ2-3, with 7 nucleotides matching TRBD2. Germline assignment: CDR1 LGHDT and CDR2 YNNKEL (reference sequence). CDR3 length equals 15 residues. Unmatched junction bases numbered 7, after V lost 2 bases and J lost 5 bases. The DNA for the CDR3 is TGTGCCAGCAGCCAAAGGGAGGGCCGTGGAGATACGCAGTATTTT. It codes for CASSQREGRGDTQYF.

This clonotype was recorded many times. V is TRBV5-1 and J is TRBJ2-1; D possibly corresponds to TRBD2 (6 bases). Per the germline V gene, CDR1 is SGHRS and CDR2 is YFSETQ. V was cut by 4 bases and J by 0 bases, with 14 bases left in between. This CDR3 contains 16 residues. The CDR3 here is CASSISGSNSYNEQFF. CDR3 DNA: TGCGCCAGCAGCATTAGCGGCTCGAACTCCTACAATGAGCAGTTCTTC.

The chain joins TRBV30 to TRBJ2-3, with D perhaps matching TRBD2 (5 bases). Trimming removed 4 bases from V and 0 bases from J, with 14 bases in between. Germline V lookup: CDR1 GTSNPN, CDR2 SVGIG (reference sequence). CDR3 length: 15 amino acids. The CDR3 coding sequence is TGTGCCTGGAAGGCAGCGGCATCTAGCACAGATACGCAGTATTTT. As protein: CAWKAAASSTDTQYF.

This CDR3 is CASSLYLVGDTQYF. The CDR3 nucleotides read TGTGCCAGCAGCTTGTACCTAGTGGGGGATACGCAGTATTTT. V and J are TRBV5-4 and TRBJ2-3; D gene ambiguous. CDR3 length: 14 amino acids. Germline V gene sequence: CDR1 SGHNT, CDR2 YYREEE (reference sequence). Trimming removed 1 base at V and 6 bases at J, with 12 bases between.

This clonotype has only a few counts. The chain recombines TRBV19 with TRBJ2-7; D might be TRBD1 (5 bases). V lost 2 bases, J lost 5 bases, and 13 bases lay in between. The CDR3 is made up of 14 amino acids. Germline assignment: CDR1 LNHDA and CDR2 SQIVND (reference sequence). This chain's CDR3 is CASSISAPGNEQYF. The CDR3 nucleotides read TGTGCCAGTAGTATATCGGCCCCAGGGAACGAGCAGTACTTC.

The gene calls are TRBV10-3 and TRBJ2-2; 8 bases map to TRBD1. V lost 8 bases, J lost 2 bases, and 7 bases stayed unmatched. The CDR3 loop spans 15 amino acids. Germline V gives CDR1 ENHRY, CDR2 SYGVKD. The DNA of the CDR3 is TGTGCCATCCCGATCGGACAGGGCAACACCGGGGAGCTGTTTTTT. Translated: CAIPIGQGNTGELFF.

This clonotype was picked up many times. This CDR3 is CASSRTDGTGELFF. In nucleotides, the CDR3 is TGTGCCAGCAGTAGGACTGATGGCACCGGGGAGCTGTTTTTT. This rearrangement joins TRBV12-3 or TRBV12-4 to TRBJ2-2; D possibly corresponds to TRBD2 (5 bases). There are 14 residues in the CDR3. The V end was cut by 5 bases, the J end by 4 bases, with 11 bases between.

This clonotype was seen at least ten times. The CDR3 protein is CASSPFGAGEQFF. In DNA, the CDR3 is TGTGCCAGCTCACCATTCGGAGCTGGGGAGCAGTTCTTC. The chain has TRBV18 and TRBJ2-1; D is unclear. Germline CDR1 reads KGHSH; CDR2 reads LQKENI. V lost 2 bases to trimming and J lost 10 bases, with 12 bases between them. There are 13 residues in the CDR3.

This clonotype has ten or more counts. J is TRBJ2-2 and V is TRBV30; D is uncertain. Germline V lookup: CDR1 GTSNPN, CDR2 SVGIG (reference sequence). The CDR3 sequence is 14 residues long. V was shortened by 5 bases and J by 6 bases, with 16 bases between the two germline ends. The CDR3 DNA sequence: TGTGCCTGGGATCCCTGGATAGGGTCCGGGGAGCTGTTTTTT. It codes for CAWDPWIGSGELFF.

The rearrangement links TRBV5-1 to TRBJ1-2, with 12 nucleotides matching TRBD1. The CDR3 has 17 amino acids. Looked up from germline, CDR1 is SGHRS and CDR2 is YFSETQ. V shed 7 bases, J shed 6 bases, and the junction held 16 bases outside the gene matches. The CDR3, as DNA: TGCGCCAGCGGCCACGGGACAGGGGGCTCCCCTTCTGATGGCTACACCTTC. It codes for CASGHGTGGSPSDGYTF.

This clonotype was detected many times. The chain carries TRBV20-1 and TRBJ1-5, with 10 bases matching TRBD1. This CDR3 region has 17 residues. V was pared by 3 bases and J by 1 base, with 9 bases of the junction left unmatched. Germline CDR1 reads DFQATT; CDR2 reads SNEGSKA (reference sequence). The CDR3 sequence: CSASPDRGPWSNQPQHF. DNA for the CDR3: TGCAGTGCTAGTCCAGACAGGGGGCCATGGAGCAATCAGCCCCAGCATTTT.